Sequencing of this T cell receptor (beta chain) was carried out in a study of tumor-infiltrating lymphocytes in primary liver carcinoma. Looking at the study overall: All patients, whether men or women, fell within 30 to 69 years of age. With diameters of roughly 4 to 10 cm, tumors were stage T1-T3 N0M0. Study-level findings and limits: In tumor-adjacent and tumor-blood pairs, overlap was lower than in tumor region pairs.

The blood RNA (from unsorted whole blood) was obtained, and germline DNA was also extracted. Patients in the cohort were treatment-naive and living with chronic HBV infection. This clonotype was counted at least ten times. Its specificity is unknown. cDNA specific to TCR beta was made from 450 to 650 ng of total RNA, with a constant-region primer employed for priming. Three-round nested multiplex PCR performed with slightly modified ARM-PCR produced the TCR beta libraries. TCRdb re-called the multiplex PCR reads through MiXCR, storing one row per CDR3 protein. There are 250,000 to 350,000 distinct CDR3 sequences in the sample; around three fifths occur only once, and 17% lies in the top ten. The clonotype originates from a woman aged 30 to 39 with primary liver carcinoma and hepatitis B virus infection. The sequencing sample was made of peripheral blood.

CDR3 region: CATSVYSGANVLTF. CDR3 sequence (DNA): TGTGCCACTAGCGTCTACTCCGGGGCCAACGTCCTGACTTTC. This chain joins TRBV6-5 and TRBJ2-6; D is possibly TRBD2 (6 bases). The CDR3 is 14 residues long. In germline, CDR1 is MNHEY, CDR2 SVGAGI. Trimming removed 10 bases at V and 4 bases at J, with 14 bases between.